A single sample is the source of the 21 T cell receptor beta chains below, sequenced in a study of blood T cell repertoires in COVID-19. TCRdb's table, derived via immunoSEQ multiplex PCR, lists solely in-frame clones and lacks some. Among 20,000 or so clones listed, approximately 85% were seen once. The material sequenced was peripheral blood. The receptor source for this set is a man aged 40-49 years with active or convalescent COVID-19.

The J gene is TRBJ2-1, the V gene TRBV9; the D gene is possibly TRBD2 (5 bases). Germline CDR1 and CDR2: SGDLS and YYNGEE. The V and J ends lost 0 bases and 1 base respectively, with 8 bases between them. The CDR3 is 15 residues long. The CDR3 protein is CASSVVSGSYNEQFF. CDR3 DNA: TGTGCCAGCAGCGTAGTGAGCGGATCCTACAATGAGCAGTTCTTC.

The chain couples TRBV18 to TRBJ2-1, with D uncertain. The CDR3 contains 15 residues. V was pared by 2 bases and J by 2 bases, with 10 bases between. The germline V gene has CDR1 KGHSH and CDR2 LQKENI. The CDR3 region has the DNA TGTGCCAGCTCACCAGGGCAGGTTACCTACAATGAGCAGTTCTTC. Protein sequence: CASSPGQVTYNEQFF.

CDR3 nucleotide sequence: TGCGCCAGCAGCTTGGGACAAAACACAGATACGCAGTATTTT. It is translated as CASSLGQNTDTQYF. This rearrangement joins TRBV5-1 to TRBJ2-3; no definite D call. The CDR3 covers 14 residues. In germline, CDR1 is SGHRS, CDR2 YFSETQ. V lost 0 bases and J 2 bases, leaving 7 bases between the germline ends.

This rearrangement joins TRBV19 to TRBJ2-2; 7 bases align to TRBD1. The CDR3 consists of 14 residues. V trimming: 2 bases; J trimming: 9 bases; junction bases outside the gene matches: 6. Germline CDR1 is LNHDA and CDR2 is SQIVND (reference sequence). This CDR3 is CASSIWGQRRELFF. For the CDR3, the DNA is TGTGCCAGTAGTATATGGGGACAGAGAAGGGAGCTGTTTTTT.

This chain uses TRBV9 with TRBJ1-1, with unresolved D. The CDR3 runs 12 residues. Looked up from germline, CDR1 is SGDLS and CDR2 is YYNGEE. Trimming stripped 0 bases from V and 8 bases from J, with 8 bases between. CDR3 in DNA: TGTGCCAGCAGCGTAGGCGGAGGAGAAGCTTTCTTT. Translation: CASSVGGGEAFF.

This clone was detected only once. The chain joins TRBV6-6 to TRBJ2-3; 7 bases map to TRBD1. This CDR3 is 14 amino acids long. Germline CDR1 is MNHNY and CDR2 is SVGAGI (reference sequence). The V segment lost 8 bases and the J segment 0 bases; nucleotides outside the gene matches: 5. The CDR3 spells CASAGTASTDTQYF. The DNA for the CDR3 is TGTGCCAGCGCCGGGACAGCTAGCACAGATACGCAGTATTTT.

The chain uses TRBV27 and TRBJ2-5; maybe TRBD1 (6 bases). V dropped 5 bases and J dropped 5 bases, with 21 bases sitting between them. The CDR3 sequence is 16 residues long. Per the germline V gene, CDR1 is MNHEY and CDR2 is SMNVEV (reference sequence). CDR3 coding DNA: TGTGCCAGCAGTCCCCGCAGGGGCCGCGAATGGGAGACCCAGTACTTC. Translated: CASSPRRGREWETQYF.

The chain couples TRBV19 to TRBJ1-5, with D tentatively TRBD1 (6 bases). V lost 6 bases and J 10 bases, leaving 28 bases between the germline ends. From germline, CDR1 is LNHDA and CDR2 SQIVND (reference sequence). CDR3 size: 17 residues. The CDR3 region has the DNA TGTGCCAGTAGCAGGGGCAGGGAATCCATAGCAATCAGCCCCCAGCATTTT. This encodes CASSRGRESIAISPQHF. Combining the CDR3 with reference TRBV19 and TRBJ1-5 gives the whole variable domain DGGITQSPKYLFRKEGQNVTLSCEQNLNHDAMYWYRQDPGQGLRLIYYSQIVNDFQKGDIAEGYSVSREKKESFPLTVTSAQKNPTAFYLCASSRGRESIAISPQHFGDGTRLSIL.

The rearrangement uses TRBV7-9 and TRBJ1-2, with a weak D call TRBD1 (6 bases). This CDR3 region has 17 residues. The ends were cut back, 1 base at V and 8 bases at J, with 23 bases in the middle. The V gene's germline CDR1 is SEHNR and CDR2 FQNEAQ (reference sequence). Here the CDR3 DNA reads TGTGCCAGCAGCTTAGTAGAGTTGGTCGCCAGGGGTCTCGGCTACACCTTC. As protein: CASSLVELVARGLGYTF. The full variable domain, with the rest looked up from reference TRBV7-9 and TRBJ1-2, is DTGVSQNPRHKITKRGQNVTFRCDPISEHNRLYWYRQTLGQGPEFLTYFQNEAQLEKSRLLSDRFSAERPKGSFSTLEIQRTEQGDSAMYLCASSLVELVARGLGYTFGSGTRLTVV.

In this sample, this clone turned up a few times. This chain uses TRBV9 with TRBJ1-2, with D perhaps matching TRBD1 (5 bases). The CDR3 is 15 amino acids. Trimming left V 3 bases short and J 7 bases short, with 19 bases between. CDR1 is SGDLS and CDR2 is YYNGEE in the germline V gene. In nucleotides, the CDR3 is TGTGCCAGCAGCGGGGGGACTTATGAGGTGGGTGGCTACACCTTC. Translation gives CASSGGTYEVGGYTF.

This chain joins TRBV25-1 and TRBJ2-2; unclear D gene. The V gene's germline CDR1 is MGHDK and CDR2 SYGVNS. The CDR3 has 12 amino acids. V lost 9 bases, J lost 4 bases, and 9 bases lay in between. This CDR3 is CARTESTGELFF. The CDR3 DNA reads as TGTGCCAGGACGGAGTCCACCGGGGAGCTGTTTTTT. The whole variable domain, filled in from reference TRBV25-1 and TRBJ2-2, reads EADIYQTPRYLVIGTGKKITLECSQTMGHDKMYWYQQDPGMELHLIHYSYGVNSTEKGDLSSESTVSRIRTEHFPLTLESARPSHTSQYLCARTESTGELFFGEGSRLTVL.

V and J are TRBV2 and TRBJ1-5, with 7 positions matching TRBD1. In germline, CDR1 is SNHLY, CDR2 FYNNEI. The CDR3 sequence is 14 residues long. V lost 3 bases to trimming and J lost 3 bases; unmatched junction nucleotides: 2. The CDR3 bases are TGTGCCAGCAGTGAGGGACAGATCAATCAGCCCCAGCATTTT. Its translation is CASSEGQINQPQHF. The full variable domain, rest sourced from reference TRBV2 and TRBJ1-5, is EPEVTQTPSHQVTQMGQEVILRCVPISNHLYFYWYRQILGQKVEFLVSFYNNEISEKSEIFDDQFSVERPDGSNFTLKIRSTKLEDSAMYFCASSEGQINQPQHFGDGTRLSIL.

The chain combines TRBV6-5 with TRBJ1-5, with 7 bases identical to TRBD1. Losses at the gene ends were 5 bases for V and 7 bases for J; bases not matched to a gene: 8. Per the germline V gene, CDR1 is MNHEY and CDR2 is SVGAGI. This CDR3 is 14 amino acids long. Here the CDR3 DNA reads TGTGCCAGCAGTCAGACACAGGGGCGGCAGCCCCAGCATTTT. This translates into CASSQTQGRQPQHF.

The chain recombines TRBV6-5 with TRBJ2-7, with 9 bases aligning to TRBD1. The CDR3 is made up of 15 amino acids. Trimming removed 5 bases from V and 3 bases from J; junction bases left unmatched: 8. Germline-derived CDR1 and CDR2 are MNHEY and SVGAGI. The CDR3 spells CASSTEGQGVYEQYF. Written as DNA, the CDR3 is TGTGCCAGCAGTACGGAGGGACAGGGTGTCTACGAGCAGTACTTC.

V usage is TRBV18 and J usage is TRBJ2-3; 8 bases match TRBD1. Trimming took 0 bases from V and 14 from J; bases not matched to a gene: 4. Looked up from germline, CDR1 is KGHSH and CDR2 is LQKENI. There are 12 residues in the CDR3. The CDR3 here is CASSPPDRAVYF. The DNA of the CDR3 is TGTGCCAGCTCACCACCGGACAGGGCGGTGTATTTT.

The V call is TRBV11-3, the J call TRBJ2-1, with D perhaps TRBD1 (6 bases). The CDR3 runs 15 residues. The V end was cut by 4 bases, the J end by 10 bases, with 20 bases between. Germline V gives CDR1 SGHNT, CDR2 YENEEA. The chain's CDR3 is CASSSPQAGAKEQFF. For the CDR3, the DNA is TGTGCCAGCAGCTCCCCCCAGGCAGGGGCAAAGGAGCAGTTCTTC. Looking up the rest from reference TRBV11-3 and TRBJ2-1 gives the full variable domain: EAGVVQSPRYKIIEKKQPVAFWCNPISGHNTLYWYLQNLGQGPELLIRYENEEAVDDSQLPKDRFSAERLKGVDSTLKIQPAELGDSAVYLCASSSPQAGAKEQFFGPGTRLTVL.

This clone qualifies as medium-sized. The V gene is TRBV6-5, the J gene TRBJ2-3, with 10 bases that match TRBD1. The CDR3 totals 16 residues. From germline, CDR1 is MNHEY and CDR2 SVGAGI. V lost 2 bases and J lost 4; bases outside the gene matches: 6. The CDR3 here is CASSYRQGAIADTQYF. In DNA form, the CDR3 reads TGTGCCAGCAGTTACCGACAGGGGGCAATAGCAGATACGCAGTATTTT.

The rearrangement uses TRBV19 and TRBJ1-2; D gene uncertain. The CDR3 covers 15 residues. Between the trimmed V and J ends, which lost 8 bases and 4 bases, there was a span of 20 bases. Per the germline V gene, CDR1 is LNHDA and CDR2 is SQIVND (reference sequence). In DNA form, the CDR3 reads TGTGCCAGTCGGGTCACGGGTTTCGGAACCTATGGCTACACCTTC. It codes for CASRVTGFGTYGYTF.

J is TRBJ2-3 and V is TRBV19; the match to TRBD2 covers 8 bases. The CDR3 extends over 14 amino acids. The V segment lost 7 bases and the J segment 13 bases; nucleotides outside the gene matches: 16. Germline CDR1 and CDR2: LNHDA and SQIVND (reference sequence). The CDR3 bases are TGTGCCAGTAATGCGGGACTAGGGAATTTGGGCAAGTATTTT. Encoded protein: CASNAGLGNLGKYF.

This chain links TRBV9 with TRBJ1-1; TRBD1 is a possible D gene (5 bases). V dropped 1 base and J dropped 1 base, with 5 bases sitting between them. The germline CDR1 and CDR2 sequences are SGDLS and YYNGEE. This CDR3 contains 13 residues. The CDR3: CASSVQGNTEAFF. The CDR3, as DNA: TGTGCCAGCAGCGTACAGGGGAACACTGAAGCTTTCTTT.

This clone was recorded once. V is TRBV3-1 (or the pseudogene TRBV3-2) and J is TRBJ1-4; perhaps TRBD1 as D (5 bases). V lost 4 bases and J 1 base, leaving 7 bases between the germline ends. The germline V gene encodes CDR1 LGHDT and CDR2 YNNKEL (reference sequence). The CDR3 totals 14 residues. The CDR3 protein is CASSLQGTNEKLFF. The DNA of the CDR3 is TGTGCCAGCAGCCTCCAGGGAACTAATGAAAAACTGTTTTTT.